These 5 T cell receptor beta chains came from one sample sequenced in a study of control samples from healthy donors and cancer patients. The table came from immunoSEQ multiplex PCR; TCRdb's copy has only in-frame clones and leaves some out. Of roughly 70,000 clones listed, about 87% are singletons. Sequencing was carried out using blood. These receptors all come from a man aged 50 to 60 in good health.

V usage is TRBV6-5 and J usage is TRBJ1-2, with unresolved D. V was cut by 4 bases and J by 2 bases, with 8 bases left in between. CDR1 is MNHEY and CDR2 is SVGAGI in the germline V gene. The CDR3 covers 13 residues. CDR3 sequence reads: CASSCRANYGYTF. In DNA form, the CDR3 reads TGTGCCAGCAGTTGCCGGGCCAACTATGGCTACACCTTC.

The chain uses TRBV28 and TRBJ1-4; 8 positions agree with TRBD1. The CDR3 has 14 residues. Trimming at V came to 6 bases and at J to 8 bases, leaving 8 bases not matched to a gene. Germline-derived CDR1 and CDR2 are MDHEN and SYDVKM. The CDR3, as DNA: TGTGCCAGCAGGAAAACAGGGGGTCACGAAAAACTGTTTTTT. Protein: CASRKTGGHEKLFF.

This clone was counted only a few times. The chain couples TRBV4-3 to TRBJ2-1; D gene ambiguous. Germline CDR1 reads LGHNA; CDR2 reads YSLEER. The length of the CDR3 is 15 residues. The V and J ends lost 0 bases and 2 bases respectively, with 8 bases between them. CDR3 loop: CASSQEIATYNEQFF. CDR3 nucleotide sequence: TGCGCCAGCAGCCAAGAGATAGCCACCTACAATGAGCAGTTCTTC.

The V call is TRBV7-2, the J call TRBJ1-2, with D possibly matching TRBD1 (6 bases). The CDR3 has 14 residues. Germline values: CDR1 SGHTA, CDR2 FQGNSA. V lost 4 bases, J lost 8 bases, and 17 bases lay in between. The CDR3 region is CASSSPRGGQGYTF. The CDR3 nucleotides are TGTGCCAGCAGCTCCCCAAGGGGGGGGCAAGGCTACACCTTC.

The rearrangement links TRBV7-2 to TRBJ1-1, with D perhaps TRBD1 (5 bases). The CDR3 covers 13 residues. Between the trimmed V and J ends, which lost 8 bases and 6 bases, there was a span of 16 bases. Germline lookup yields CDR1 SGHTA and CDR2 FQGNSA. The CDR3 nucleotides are TGTGCCAGCCTCCAAACTGGGGCCCCTGAAGCTTTCTTT. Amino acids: CASLQTGAPEAFF.